The text below deals with one TCR beta chain. Its antigen remains unidentified. Clones were sequenced by immunoSEQ multiplex PCR, and TCRdb holds only the in-frame ones, with some missing. The sample holds 200,000 or so clones, about 94% seen once. The CDR3 length is 14 residues. The V end was cut by 0 bases, the J end by 4 bases, with 9 bases between. Germline CDR1 LNHNV, CDR2 YYDKDF (reference sequence). This sample is part of a study of T cell responses to AZD1222 COVID-19 vaccine. The study's findings and limits: Epitopes outside B.1.351 and B.1.1.7 mutated regions reportedly drew nearly half of spike TCRs. With dominance at 160-218 and 743-854, vaccine-associated CD4 TCRs spanned spike. Scientists sampled the repertoires only once the peak T cell response had passed.

The rearrangement joins TRBV15 to TRBJ1-2; D unresolved. This TCR was recovered from an adult in good health. This material consisted of peripheral blood, taken on day 0 of AZD1222 vaccination. DNA for the CDR3: TGTGCCACCAGCAGAGATACACAAACCTATGGCTACACCTTC. It yields the protein CATSRDTQTYGYTF. Based on the CDR3 plus reference TRBV15 and TRBJ1-2, the full variable domain is DAMVIQNPRYQVTQFGKPVTLSCSQTLNHNVMYWYQQKSSQAPKLLFHYYDKDFNNEADTPDNFQSRRPNTSFCFLDIRSPGLGDTAMYLCATSRDTQTYGYTFGSGTRLTVV.